This T cell receptor beta chain derives from a study of control samples from healthy donors and cancer patients. Some clones are missing from TCRdb's copy, which holds only in-frame ones; the method was immunoSEQ multiplex PCR. Of about 150,000 clones in the sample, 93% are singletons; the top ten hold about 2.4%. The CDR3 has 16 residues. The J segment lost 7 bases and the V segment lost 1 base, leaving 8 bases of the junction unmatched. The germline V gene has CDR1 LGHNA and CDR2 YNFKEQ. What was sequenced was blood. This TCR derives from a man between 45 and 60 years old in good health. This chain connects TRBV4-2 to TRBJ2-1; 9 nucleotides agree with TRBD2. The CDR3: CASSQVGGRAFNEQFF. The CDR3 DNA reads TGTGCCAGCAGCCAAGTTGGCGGGAGGGCTTTTAATGAGCAGTTCTTC.